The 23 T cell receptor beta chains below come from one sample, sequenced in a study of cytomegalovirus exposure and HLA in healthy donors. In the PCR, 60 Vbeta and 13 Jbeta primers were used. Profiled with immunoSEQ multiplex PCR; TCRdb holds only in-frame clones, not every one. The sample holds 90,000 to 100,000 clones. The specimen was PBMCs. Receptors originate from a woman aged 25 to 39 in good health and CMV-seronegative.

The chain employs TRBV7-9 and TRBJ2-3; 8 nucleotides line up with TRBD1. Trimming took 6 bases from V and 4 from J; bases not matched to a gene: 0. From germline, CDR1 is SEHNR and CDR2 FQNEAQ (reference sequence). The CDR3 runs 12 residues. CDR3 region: CASRDRADTQYF. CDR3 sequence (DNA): TGTGCCAGCAGGGACAGGGCAGATACGCAGTATTTT.

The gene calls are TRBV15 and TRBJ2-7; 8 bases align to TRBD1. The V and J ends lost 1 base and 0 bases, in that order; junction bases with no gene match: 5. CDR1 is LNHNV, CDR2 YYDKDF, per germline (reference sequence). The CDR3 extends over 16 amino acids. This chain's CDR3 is CATSRGTGSRSYEQYF. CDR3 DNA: TGTGCCACCAGCAGAGGGACAGGGTCCCGCTCCTACGAGCAGTACTTC. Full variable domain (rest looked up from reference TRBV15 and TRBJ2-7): DAMVIQNPRYQVTQFGKPVTLSCSQTLNHNVMYWYQQKSSQAPKLLFHYYDKDFNNEADTPDNFQSRRPNTSFCFLDIRSPGLGDTAMYLCATSRGTGSRSYEQYFGPGTRLTVT.

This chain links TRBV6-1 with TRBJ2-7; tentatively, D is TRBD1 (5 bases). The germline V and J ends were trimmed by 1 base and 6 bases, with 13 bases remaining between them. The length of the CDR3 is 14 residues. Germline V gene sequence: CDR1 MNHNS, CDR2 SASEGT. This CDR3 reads CASSEGLRRGEQYF. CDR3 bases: TGTGCCAGCAGTGAAGGGCTCCGAAGGGGCGAGCAGTACTTC.

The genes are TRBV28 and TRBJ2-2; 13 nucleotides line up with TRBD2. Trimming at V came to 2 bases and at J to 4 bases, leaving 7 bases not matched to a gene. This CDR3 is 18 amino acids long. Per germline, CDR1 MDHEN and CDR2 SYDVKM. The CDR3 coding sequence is TGTGCCAGCAGTTTAGAGGGACTAGCGGGAACACTCACCGGGGAGCTGTTTTTT. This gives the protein CASSLEGLAGTLTGELFF.

DNA for the CDR3: TGTGCCAGCAGTGACTCGGGGGACAGGGGGCCTGGGTTCTTC. Its translation: CASSDSGDRGPGFF. The V and J genes are TRBV6-4 and TRBJ2-1; 12 nucleotides line up with TRBD1. The trim removed 0 bases at V and 15 bases at J, leaving 6 bases unmatched. Germline V gene lookup returns CDR1 MRHNA and CDR2 SNTAGT. The CDR3 totals 14 residues.

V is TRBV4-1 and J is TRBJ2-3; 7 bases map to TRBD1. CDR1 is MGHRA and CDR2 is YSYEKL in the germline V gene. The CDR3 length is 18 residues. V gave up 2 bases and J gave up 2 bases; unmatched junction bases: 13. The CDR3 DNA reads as TGCGCCAGCAGCCAACCGACAGGGATAGACTCTCTCACAGATACGCAGTATTTT. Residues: CASSQPTGIDSLTDTQYF.

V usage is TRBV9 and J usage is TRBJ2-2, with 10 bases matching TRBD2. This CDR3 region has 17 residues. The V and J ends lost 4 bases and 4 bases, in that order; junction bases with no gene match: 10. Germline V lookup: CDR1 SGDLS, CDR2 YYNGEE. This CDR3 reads CASSSLSSGRPTGELFF. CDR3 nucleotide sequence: TGTGCCAGCAGCTCCCTTTCTAGCGGGAGACCCACCGGGGAGCTGTTTTTT.

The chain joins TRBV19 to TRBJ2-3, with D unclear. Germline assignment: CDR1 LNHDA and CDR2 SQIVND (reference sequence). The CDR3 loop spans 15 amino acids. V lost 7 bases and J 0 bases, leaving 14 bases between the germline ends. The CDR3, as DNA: TGTGCCAGTAAATTGCGGCATGGAAGCACAGATACGCAGTATTTT. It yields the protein CASKLRHGSTDTQYF.

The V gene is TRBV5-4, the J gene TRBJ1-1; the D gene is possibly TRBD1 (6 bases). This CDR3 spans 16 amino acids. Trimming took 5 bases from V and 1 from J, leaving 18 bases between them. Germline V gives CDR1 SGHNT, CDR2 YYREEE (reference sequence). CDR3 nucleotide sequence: TGTGCCAGCAGTATCTTCCGGGGGGCACAGAACACTGAAGCTTTCTTT. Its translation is CASSIFRGAQNTEAFF.

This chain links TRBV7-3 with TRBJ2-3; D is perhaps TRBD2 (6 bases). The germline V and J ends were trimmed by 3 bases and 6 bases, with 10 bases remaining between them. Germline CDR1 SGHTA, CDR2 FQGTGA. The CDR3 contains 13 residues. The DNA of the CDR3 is TGTGCCAGCAGCTTGCGGAGGGCCGATACGCAGTATTTT. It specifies CASSLRRADTQYF.

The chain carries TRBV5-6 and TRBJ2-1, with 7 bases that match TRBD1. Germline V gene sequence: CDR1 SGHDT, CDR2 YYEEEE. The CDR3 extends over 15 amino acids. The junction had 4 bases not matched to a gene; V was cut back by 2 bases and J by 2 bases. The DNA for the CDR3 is TGTGCCAGCAGCTTCCGGGACAGTGCCTACAATGAGCAGTTCTTC. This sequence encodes CASSFRDSAYNEQFF. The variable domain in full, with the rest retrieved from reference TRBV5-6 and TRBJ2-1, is DAGVTQSPTHLIKTRGQQVTLRCSPKSGHDTVSWYQQALGQGPQFIFQYYEEEERQRGNFPDRFSGHQFPNYSSELNVNALLLGDSALYLCASSFRDSAYNEQFFGPGTRLTVL.

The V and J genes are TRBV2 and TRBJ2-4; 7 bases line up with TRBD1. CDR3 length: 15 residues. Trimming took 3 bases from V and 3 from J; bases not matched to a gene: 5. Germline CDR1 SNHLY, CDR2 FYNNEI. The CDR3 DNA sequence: TGTGCCAGCAGTGATAAGGGGGCCGGCAAAAACATTCAGTACTTC. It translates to CASSDKGAGKNIQYF.

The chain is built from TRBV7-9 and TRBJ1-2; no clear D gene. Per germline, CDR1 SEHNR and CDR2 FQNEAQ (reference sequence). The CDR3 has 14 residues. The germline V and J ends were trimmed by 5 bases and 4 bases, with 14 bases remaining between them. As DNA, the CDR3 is TGTGCCAGCAGCGCGGACTGGCTACCCTATGGCTACACCTTC. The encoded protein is CASSADWLPYGYTF.

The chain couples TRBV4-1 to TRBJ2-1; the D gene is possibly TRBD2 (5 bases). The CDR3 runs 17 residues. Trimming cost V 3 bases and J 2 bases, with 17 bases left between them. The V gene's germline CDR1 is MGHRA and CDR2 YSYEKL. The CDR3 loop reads CASSQAIGAEAYNEQFF. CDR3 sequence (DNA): TGCGCCAGCAGCCAGGCCATTGGAGCGGAGGCCTACAATGAGCAGTTCTTC.

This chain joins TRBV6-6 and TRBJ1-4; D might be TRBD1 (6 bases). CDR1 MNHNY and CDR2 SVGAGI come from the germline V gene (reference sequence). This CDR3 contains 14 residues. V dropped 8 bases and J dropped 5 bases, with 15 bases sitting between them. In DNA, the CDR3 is TGTGCCAGCTTCGATACAGGGCTGAATGAAAAACTGTTTTTT. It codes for CASFDTGLNEKLFF.

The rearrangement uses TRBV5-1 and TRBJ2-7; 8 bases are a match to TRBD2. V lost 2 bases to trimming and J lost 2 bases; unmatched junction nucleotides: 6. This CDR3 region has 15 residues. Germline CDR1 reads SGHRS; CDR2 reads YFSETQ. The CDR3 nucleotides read TGCGCCAGCAGCTTCCTAGCGGGTAGTACCTACGAGCAGTACTTC. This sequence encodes CASSFLAGSTYEQYF.

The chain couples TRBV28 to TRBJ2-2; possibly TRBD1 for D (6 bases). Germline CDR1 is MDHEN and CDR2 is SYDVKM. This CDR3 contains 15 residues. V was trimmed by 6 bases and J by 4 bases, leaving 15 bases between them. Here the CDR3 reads CASRVYRAFTGELFF. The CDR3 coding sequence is TGTGCCAGCAGGGTATACAGGGCTTTCACCGGGGAGCTGTTTTTT.

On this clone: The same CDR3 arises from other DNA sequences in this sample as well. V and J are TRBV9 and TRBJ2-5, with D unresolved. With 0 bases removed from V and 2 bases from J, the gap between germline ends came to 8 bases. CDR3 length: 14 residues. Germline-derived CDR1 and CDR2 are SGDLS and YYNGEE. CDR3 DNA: TGTGCCAGCAGCGTAGTTGGCAGTCAAGAGACCCAGTACTTC. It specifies CASSVVGSQETQYF.

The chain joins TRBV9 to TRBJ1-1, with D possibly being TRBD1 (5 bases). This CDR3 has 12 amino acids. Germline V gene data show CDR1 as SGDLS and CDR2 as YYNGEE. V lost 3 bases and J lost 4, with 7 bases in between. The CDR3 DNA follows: TGTGCCAGCAGCGCGGACACCACTGAAGCTTTCTTT. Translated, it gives CASSADTTEAFF. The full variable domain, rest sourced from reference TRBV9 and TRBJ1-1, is DSGVTQTPKHLITATGQRVTLRCSPRSGDLSVYWYQQSLDQGLQFLIQYYNGEERAKGNILERFSAQQFPDLHSELNLSSLELGDSALYFCASSADTTEAFFGQGTRLTVV.

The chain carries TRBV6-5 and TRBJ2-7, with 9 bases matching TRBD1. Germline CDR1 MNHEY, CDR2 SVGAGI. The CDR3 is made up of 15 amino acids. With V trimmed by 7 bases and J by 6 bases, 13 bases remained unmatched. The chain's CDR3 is CASIPSGDRVAEQYF. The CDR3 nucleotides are TGTGCCAGCATCCCGTCCGGGGACAGGGTAGCCGAGCAGTACTTC.

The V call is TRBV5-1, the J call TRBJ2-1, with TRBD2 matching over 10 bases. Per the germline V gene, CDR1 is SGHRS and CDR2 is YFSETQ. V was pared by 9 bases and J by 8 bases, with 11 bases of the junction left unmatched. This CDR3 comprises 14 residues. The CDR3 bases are TGCGCCACTAGGAGCGGGGGGGGCCTAGATGAGCAGTTCTTC. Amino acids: CATRSGGGLDEQFF.

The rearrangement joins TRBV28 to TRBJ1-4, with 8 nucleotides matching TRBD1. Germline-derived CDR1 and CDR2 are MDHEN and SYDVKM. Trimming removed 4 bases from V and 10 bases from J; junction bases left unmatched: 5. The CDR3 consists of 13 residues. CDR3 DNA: TGTGCCAGCAGTTCCTCAGACAGGGGAAAACTGTTTTTT. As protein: CASSSSDRGKLFF.

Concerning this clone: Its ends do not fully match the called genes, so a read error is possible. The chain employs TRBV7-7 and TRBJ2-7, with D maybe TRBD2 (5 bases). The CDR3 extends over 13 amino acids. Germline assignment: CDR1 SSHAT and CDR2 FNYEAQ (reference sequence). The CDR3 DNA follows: TGTGCTAGCAGCTTAGGACTCGCATACGAGCAGTACTTC. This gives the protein CASSLGLAYEQYF. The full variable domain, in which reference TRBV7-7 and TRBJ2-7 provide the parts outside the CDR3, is GAGVSQSPRYKVTKRGQDVTLRCDPISSHATLYWYQQALGQGPEFLTYFNYEAQPDKSGLPSDRFSAERPEGSISTLTIQRTEQRDSAMYRCASSLGLAYEQYFGPGTRLTVT.